What follows are 26 T cell receptor beta chains derived from one specimen sequenced in a study of blood T cells in healthy people across ages. It was with a sample-barcoded 5' primer and a J-beta primer mix that a second PCR of roughly 7 to 12 cycles was run. TCRdb used MiXCR to reprocess the 5' RACE reads, holding one entry per CDR3 protein. This table has around 870,000 distinct CDR3 sequences, more than 25% appearing once. The sequenced material came from blood. These receptors were taken from a woman at least 80 years old in good health.

This clonotype has a handful of counts. With only one base between it and a far larger clone, this is likely a read error. This chain connects TRBV6-6 to TRBJ2-6; the D is unclear. Germline values: CDR1 MNHNY, CDR2 SVGAGI (reference sequence). There are 13 residues in the CDR3. V lost 7 bases, J lost 0 bases, and 4 bases lay in between. CDR3 sequence (DNA): TGTGCCAGCAATTCCTCTGGGGCCAACGTCCTGACTTTC. Translated, it gives CASNSSGANVLTF.

This clonotype has just a few counts. J is TRBJ1-5 and V is TRBV12-3 or TRBV12-4, with D tentatively TRBD1 (6 bases). CDR3 length: 14 residues. Trimming cost V 6 bases and J 4 bases, with 13 bases left between them. CDR3 region: CASRSGVLNQPQHF. The CDR3 DNA is TGTGCCAGCAGGTCAGGGGTTCTTAATCAGCCCCAGCATTTT.

The chain recombines TRBV4-1 with TRBJ2-3, with 7 nucleotides matching TRBD2. With 7 bases clipped from V and 2 bases from J, the junction kept 9 bases outside the gene matches. There are 15 residues in the CDR3. The germline CDR1 and CDR2 sequences are MGHRA and YSYEKL. For the CDR3, the DNA is TGCGCCAGCACCCTTCGGACTAGTCTCACAGATACGCAGTATTTT. Its protein product is CASTLRTSLTDTQYF.

V gene TRBV19 combines with J gene TRBJ1-2; possibly TRBD1 for D (6 bases). Trimming removed 7 bases from V and 0 bases from J, with 15 bases in between. This CDR3 region has 15 residues. CDR1 LNHDA and CDR2 SQIVND come from the germline V gene (reference sequence). DNA for the CDR3: TGTGCCAGTAATCCCGGCCAGGGGACTAACTATGGCTACACCTTC. Protein sequence: CASNPGQGTNYGYTF. Combining the CDR3 with reference TRBV19 and TRBJ1-2 gives the whole variable domain DGGITQSPKYLFRKEGQNVTLSCEQNLNHDAMYWYRQDPGQGLRLIYYSQIVNDFQKGDIAEGYSVSREKKESFPLTVTSAQKNPTAFYLCASNPGQGTNYGYTFGSGTRLTVV.

V and J are TRBV20-1 and TRBJ1-2; D might be TRBD1 (6 bases). From germline, CDR1 is DFQATT and CDR2 SNEGSKA (reference sequence). There are 14 residues in the CDR3. The V gene lost 5 bases and the J gene lost 5 bases, with 18 bases spanning the gap. CDR3 residues: CSAPLSGAGYGYTF. DNA for the CDR3: TGCAGTGCTCCTCTGTCAGGGGCGGGGTATGGCTACACCTTC.

This clonotype was recorded a few times. A much larger clone sits a single nucleotide away, making a read error possible. The chain employs TRBV27 and TRBJ2-2, with D possibly matching TRBD2 (5 bases). CDR3 length equals 11 residues. Germline lookup yields CDR1 MNHEY and CDR2 SMNVEV (reference sequence). The CDR3 nucleotides are TGTGCCAGCAAGAGCGCCGGGGAGCGGTTTTTT. It translates to CASKSAGERFF.

The rearrangement uses TRBV27 and TRBJ1-1; D gene uncertain. This CDR3 has 13 residues. Germline V lookup: CDR1 MNHEY, CDR2 SMNVEV (reference sequence). Trimming took off 3 bases at V and 4 bases at J, with 9 bases between the two ends. The CDR3 loop reads CASSLQASTEAFF. Written as DNA, the CDR3 is TGTGCCAGCAGTTTGCAGGCTAGCACTGAAGCTTTCTTT.

This clonotype was seen a single time. The rearrangement uses TRBV20-1 and TRBJ2-7, with D perhaps TRBD1 (5 bases). This CDR3 has 11 amino acids. The V gene's germline CDR1 is DFQATT and CDR2 SNEGSKA (reference sequence). V gave up 8 bases and J gave up 2 bases, with 10 bases separating them. CDR3 loop: CSLQGPYEQYF. The DNA of the CDR3 is TGCAGTCTTCAGGGTCCCTACGAGCAGTACTTC.

Worth noting for this clonotype: Germline is not matched at one junction end, which may reflect a read error. V and J are TRBV12-3 or TRBV12-4 and TRBJ2-1; no definite D call. CDR3 size: 11 residues. The CDR3 nucleotides read TGTGCCAGCGGACCCTACAATGAGCCGTTCTTC. This codes for CASGPYNEPFF.

This clonotype was observed a handful of times. CDR3 in amino acids: CASSPLQYTEAFF. CDR3 DNA: TGTGCCAGCAGCCCGTTACAATACACTGAAGCTTTCTTT. The rearrangement links TRBV13 to TRBJ1-1; no definite D call. Germline V gene sequence: CDR1 PRHDT, CDR2 FYEKMQ (reference sequence). Trimming shortened V by 5 bases and J by 3 bases, and 10 bases separated the two germline ends. The CDR3 totals 13 residues. Together with reference TRBV13 and TRBJ1-1, the CDR3 gives the full variable domain: AAGVIQSPRHLIKEKRETATLKCYPIPRHDTVYWYQQGPGQDPQFLISFYEKMQSDKGSIPDRFSAQQFSDYHSELNMSSLELGDSALYFCASSPLQYTEAFFGQGTRLTVV.

This clonotype came up many times. The chain combines TRBV7-2 with TRBJ2-1; no clear D. CDR1 and CDR2 from the germline V gene are SGHTA and FQGNSA. The CDR3 is made up of 17 amino acids. Deletions cut 1 base from V and 0 bases from J, with 13 bases between. Here the CDR3 reads CASSLGLSRSSYNEQFF. The CDR3 DNA is TGTGCCAGCAGCTTAGGCTTGAGCCGGAGCTCCTACAATGAGCAGTTCTTC.

This clonotype has more than one count but fewer than ten. This sequence may be a read error, since a much larger clone differs from it by one base. The chain is built from TRBV5-1 and TRBJ2-7; D not certain. The CDR3 sequence is 13 residues long. Germline loops: CDR1 SGHRS, CDR2 YFSETQ. CDR3 DNA sequence: TGCGCCAGCAGCCTCCCAGACCCCTATGAGCAGTACTTC. It is translated as CASSLPDPYEQYF.

Ten or more counts support this clonotype. The chain links TRBV18 to TRBJ2-7; weak D call: TRBD2 (5 bases). Germline V lookup: CDR1 KGHSH, CDR2 LQKENI. V was pared by 4 bases and J by 6 bases, with 13 bases between. CDR3 length: 13 residues. CDR3 nucleotides: TGTGCCAGCTCACGGGAGAATGGTGGCGAGCAGTACTTC. It yields the protein CASSRENGGEQYF.

This clonotype has just one count. This chain joins TRBV20-1 and TRBJ2-2; 8 positions agree with TRBD1. Trimming removed 5 bases from V and 5 bases from J; junction bases left unmatched: 7. CDR1 DFQATT and CDR2 SNEGSKA come from the germline V gene (reference sequence). The CDR3 is 14 residues long. CDR3: CSAPQGALTGELFF. CDR3 coding DNA: TGCAGTGCTCCGCAGGGGGCGCTGACCGGGGAGCTGTTTTTT.

The V call is TRBV12-3 or TRBV12-4, the J call TRBJ2-7, with D hard to call. The CDR3 is made up of 12 amino acids. V was clipped by 9 bases and J by 7 bases, with 16 bases between them. In DNA, the CDR3 is TGTGCCAGTAGGGATAGAGACAATGAGCAGTACTTC. Its protein product is CASRDRDNEQYF.

This clonotype was seen many times. V is TRBV30 and J is TRBJ2-5, with D unclear. The germline V gene encodes CDR1 GTSNPN and CDR2 SVGIG (reference sequence). V lost 0 bases, J lost 5 bases, and 4 bases lay in between. CDR3 length: 11 amino acids. CDR3 sequence reads: CAWSVSETQYF. The CDR3 DNA reads TGTGCCTGGAGTGTTAGTGAGACCCAGTACTTC.

This clonotype was detected many times. V and J are TRBV4-3 and TRBJ2-1; no reliable D call. The V gene lost 0 bases and the J gene lost 3 bases, with 9 bases spanning the gap. This CDR3 has 15 amino acids. Germline assignment: CDR1 LGHNA and CDR2 YSLEER. This CDR3 is CASSQDGNRYNEQFF. The CDR3, as DNA: TGCGCCAGCAGCCAAGATGGGAACCGCTACAATGAGCAGTTCTTC.

The chain links TRBV6-1 to TRBJ1-6; D unresolved. Germline assignment: CDR1 MNHNS and CDR2 SASEGT. V lost 6 bases to trimming and J lost 10 bases, with 10 bases between them. This CDR3 spans 12 amino acids. CDR3: CASSRISSPLHF. The CDR3 region has the DNA TGTGCCAGCAGCCGGATTAGCTCACCCCTCCACTTT.

On this clonotype itself: It may be a read error: a sequence one base away is much more abundant. CDR3 sequence: CASSSQRRETQYF. CDR3 in DNA: TGTGCCAGCAGCTCGCAACGCCGGGAGACCCAGTACTTC. The chain employs TRBV5-5 and TRBJ2-5; D is undetermined. The CDR3 sequence is 13 residues long. The V end was cut by 3 bases, the J end by 5 bases, with 11 bases between. CDR1 and CDR2 (germline): SGHKS, YYEKEE (reference sequence).

The chain joins TRBV6-1 to TRBJ2-1, with 12 bases matching TRBD1. V lost 6 bases and J lost 6; bases outside the gene matches: 3. The CDR3 extends over 14 amino acids. Germline V gene lookup returns CDR1 MNHNS and CDR2 SASEGT. The CDR3 DNA is TGTGCCAGCAGCGGGACAGGGGGCGGCAATGAGCAGTTCTTC. This codes for CASSGTGGGNEQFF.

This clonotype turned up a few times. The chain combines TRBV30 with TRBJ2-7, with D unresolved. Germline V lookup: CDR1 GTSNPN, CDR2 SVGIG (reference sequence). The CDR3 runs to 12 residues. The germline V and J ends were trimmed by 5 bases and 0 bases, with 8 bases remaining between them. This CDR3 reads CAWDKGSYEQYF. The CDR3 bases are TGTGCCTGGGACAAGGGCTCCTACGAGCAGTACTTC.

This clonotype was counted at least ten times. The chain joins TRBV6-2 or TRBV6-3 to TRBJ2-5, with D tentatively TRBD1 (6 bases). The V end was cut by 1 base, the J end by 2 bases, with 11 bases between. The CDR3 runs to 15 residues. Germline-derived CDR1 and CDR2 are MNHEY and SVGEGT. The CDR3 spells CASSYLPGQQETQYF. The DNA of the CDR3 is TGTGCCAGCAGTTACTTACCCGGACAGCAAGAGACCCAGTACTTC.

The table lists this clonotype with many counts. The genes are TRBV6-2 or TRBV6-3 and TRBJ2-7; no firm D call. The CDR3 runs 13 residues. Germline V gene lookup returns CDR1 MNHEY and CDR2 SVGEGT. Trimming removed 5 bases from V and 7 bases from J, with 15 bases in between. CDR3 sequence reads: CASSTTPGREQYF. For the CDR3, the DNA is TGTGCCAGCAGTACTACTCCGGGTCGGGAGCAGTACTTC.

This clonotype has more than one count but fewer than ten. The V call is TRBV6-5, the J call TRBJ1-5, with D possibly being TRBD1 (5 bases). The germline V gene encodes CDR1 MNHEY and CDR2 SVGAGI. Trimming removed 4 bases from V and 4 bases from J, with 14 bases in between. The CDR3 is 15 amino acids. CDR3 sequence (DNA): TGTGCCAGCAGTTTATCGGGACGGACGAATCAGCCCCAGCATTTT. Translated: CASSLSGRTNQPQHF.

This clonotype was seen many times. V and J are TRBV6-2 or TRBV6-3 and TRBJ2-1, with D unclear. This CDR3 region has 13 residues. V shed 0 bases and J shed 5 bases, with 5 bases lying between them. The germline V gene encodes CDR1 MNHEY and CDR2 SVGEGT. The DNA of the CDR3 is TGTGCCAGCAGTTACTCCCAGCACAATGAGCAGTTCTTC. As protein: CASSYSQHNEQFF.

The sample holds a few counts of this clonotype. V gene TRBV4-3 combines with J gene TRBJ1-6; possibly TRBD1 for D (5 bases). The CDR3 is made up of 16 amino acids. Germline V lookup: CDR1 LGHNA, CDR2 YSLEER. Trimming pared 3 bases from V and 7 bases from J, leaving 16 bases between. The CDR3 loop reads CASSHLYGTKNSPLHF. The CDR3 bases are TGCGCCAGCAGCCACCTGTACGGGACTAAGAATTCACCCCTCCACTTT.